Detailed here is one TCR beta chain. This sample's TCRbeta library carried unique molecular identifier barcodes. TCRdb analysed the PCR reads with MiXCR anew, one entry per CDR3 protein. The table records hundreds of thousands of distinct CDR3 sequences, roughly 13% of them present only once. This sample was taken from a study of T-cell reconstitution after alpha-beta-depleted transplantation in children. Germline V gene data show CDR1 as SGHDT and CDR2 as YYEEEE. The CDR3 contains 17 residues. Trimming took off 0 bases at V and 4 bases at J, with 19 bases between the two ends. The V gene is TRBV5-6, the J gene TRBJ1-2; TRBD1 might be the D (6 bases). The TCR comes from a male patient between 10 and 17 years old who had a stem cell transplant for acute myeloid leukemia, so the T cells may come from the graft donor. Sample: PBMCs, mostly from graft donor cells, taken 360 days after TCRalphabeta/CD19-depleted stem cell transplant. CDR3 region: CASSLAKGGGAGYGYTF. Written as DNA, the CDR3 is TGTGCCAGCAGCTTGGCCAAAGGGGGGGGCGCCGGCTATGGCTACACCTTC.